These 18 T cell receptor beta chains came from one sample sequenced in a study of cytomegalovirus exposure and HLA in healthy donors. PCR employed 60 Vbeta and 13 Jbeta primers. The assay was immunoSEQ multiplex PCR, and TCRdb's table has in-frame clones only and misses some. Among fewer than 200,000 clones listed, approximately 80% were seen once. Sequencing was performed on PBMCs. The receptors come from a woman in her 30s in good health and CMV-seronegative.

The chain has TRBV9 and TRBJ2-3; D is ambiguous. The CDR3 has 18 residues. The V and J ends lost 1 base and 4 bases respectively, with 22 bases between them. The V gene's germline CDR1 is SGDLS and CDR2 YYNGEE. The CDR3 is CASSVRPTRGLIPDTQYF. The CDR3 coding sequence is TGTGCCAGCAGCGTACGACCCACCCGCGGCCTCATCCCAGATACGCAGTATTTT. Drawing the rest from reference TRBV9 and TRBJ2-3, the complete variable domain is DSGVTQTPKHLITATGQRVTLRCSPRSGDLSVYWYQQSLDQGLQFLIQYYNGEERAKGNILERFSAQQFPDLHSELNLSSLELGDSALYFCASSVRPTRGLIPDTQYFGPGTRLTVL.

The rearrangement uses TRBV27 and TRBJ2-7; 13 nucleotides match TRBD2. Germline values: CDR1 MNHEY, CDR2 SMNVEV (reference sequence). This CDR3 region has 17 residues. Trimming took 0 bases from V and 6 from J; bases not matched to a gene: 8. CDR3 nucleotide sequence: TGTGCCAGCAGTTTATCGGTTGGGACTAGCGGGACAGGCGAGCAGTACTTC. This translates into CASSLSVGTSGTGEQYF.

The chain has TRBV27 and TRBJ2-2; D is uncertain. The CDR3 is 16 residues long. The V gene lost 10 bases and the J gene lost 0 bases, with 18 bases spanning the gap. Germline CDR1 is MNHEY and CDR2 is SMNVEV (reference sequence). The CDR3 spells CATKFDPLANTGELFF. The CDR3 DNA follows: TGTGCCACCAAGTTCGACCCGCTAGCGAACACCGGGGAGCTGTTTTTT.

The rearrangement uses TRBV2 and TRBJ1-1; D is perhaps TRBD1 (6 bases). This CDR3 is built from 13 residues. Trimming removed 5 bases at V and 7 bases at J, with 14 bases between. Germline V gene data show CDR1 as SNHLY and CDR2 as FYNNEI. This CDR3 is CASSYDRRSEAFF. The CDR3, as DNA: TGTGCCAGCAGTTATGACAGGCGGAGTGAAGCTTTCTTT.

The J gene is TRBJ1-3, the V gene TRBV7-6; a possible D gene is TRBD1 (6 bases). In germline, CDR1 is SGHVS, CDR2 FNYEAQ. The CDR3 runs to 16 residues. V lost 2 bases and J lost 0, with 11 bases in between. Here the CDR3 DNA reads TGTGCCAGCAGCTTAAGAGGACAGCCCTCTGGAAACACCATATATTTT. This translates into CASSLRGQPSGNTIYF.

This sequence joins TRBV19 and TRBJ2-7; 9 positions match TRBD2. From germline, CDR1 is LNHDA and CDR2 SQIVND (reference sequence). V was clipped by 6 bases and J by 0 bases; unmatched bases: 9. The CDR3 spans 16 residues. The CDR3: CASSNPTSGYSYEQYF. CDR3 bases: TGTGCCAGTAGCAACCCGACTAGCGGATACTCCTACGAGCAGTACTTC.

This chain links TRBV7-8 with TRBJ1-1; 7 positions agree with TRBD1. V was clipped by 1 base and J by 1 base; unmatched bases: 3. The germline V gene has CDR1 SGHVS and CDR2 FQNEAQ. The CDR3 totals 15 residues. CDR3 sequence (DNA): TGTGCCAGCAGCTTAGGGAGGGGGCCGAACACTGAAGCTTTCTTT. Amino acids: CASSLGRGPNTEAFF.

The rearrangement links TRBV5-6 to TRBJ2-5, with 9 bases that match TRBD1. The end of the DNA aligns better with TRBJ2-7, so the J call may be wrong. Germline V gene sequence: CDR1 SGHDT, CDR2 YYEEEE. There are 17 residues in the CDR3. DNA of the CDR3: TGTGCCAGCAGCTTCCCGTCGCGGACAGGGGCTAACTACGAGCAGTACTTC. Protein: CASSFPSRTGANYEQYF.

About this clone: Different DNA sequences within this sample yield the same CDR3. The gene calls are TRBV2 and TRBJ2-7, with a possible D match to TRBD2 (6 bases). This CDR3 spans 12 amino acids. The germline V gene encodes CDR1 SNHLY and CDR2 FYNNEI. The V end lost 6 bases, the J end lost 4 bases, and 10 bases lay between the germline ends. For the CDR3, the DNA is TGTGCCAGCAGCGGGGGTGGATACGAGCAGTACTTC. It specifies CASSGGGYEQYF.

This CDR3 reads CASSQMTGLFYEQYF. The CDR3 DNA reads as TGCGCCAGCAGCCAAATGACAGGTTTATTCTACGAGCAGTACTTC. The chain is built from TRBV4-1 and TRBJ2-7, with D tentatively TRBD1 (6 bases). CDR1 is MGHRA, CDR2 YSYEKL, per germline. This CDR3 is built from 15 residues. Between the trimmed V and J ends, which lost 2 bases and 3 bases, there was a span of 14 bases.

V gene TRBV29-1 combines with J gene TRBJ2-1; possibly TRBD2 for D (5 bases). The germline CDR1 and CDR2 sequences are SQVTM and ANQGSEA. V gave up 6 bases and J gave up 3 bases, with 15 bases separating them. The length of the CDR3 is 14 residues. The CDR3 reads CSVRGGVLYNEQFF. The DNA for the CDR3 is TGCAGCGTCCGGGGTGGGGTACTCTACAATGAGCAGTTCTTC.

The chain carries TRBV7-3 and TRBJ2-2; D is possibly TRBD2 (5 bases). The CDR3 spans 14 residues. Germline V gives CDR1 SGHTA, CDR2 FQGTGA. The germline V and J ends were trimmed by 3 bases and 2 bases, with 7 bases remaining between them. CDR3 amino acids: CASSFRLNTGELFF. The DNA of the CDR3 is TGTGCCAGCAGCTTCCGACTAAACACCGGGGAGCTGTTTTTT. Supplemented by reference TRBV7-3 and TRBJ2-2, the full variable domain reads GAGVSQTPSNKVTEKGKYVELRCDPISGHTALYWYRQSLGQGPEFLIYFQGTGAADDSGLPNDRFFAVRPEGSVSTLKIQRTERGDSAVYLCASSFRLNTGELFFGEGSRLTVL.

V and J are TRBV5-1 and TRBJ1-4; D is unresolved. Per germline, CDR1 SGHRS and CDR2 YFSETQ. V was shortened by 4 bases and J by 0 bases, with 19 bases between the two germline ends. The CDR3 loop spans 18 amino acids. The CDR3 spells CASSPGPGRGATNEKLFF. CDR3 sequence (DNA): TGCGCCAGCAGCCCTGGACCCGGGCGGGGTGCAACTAATGAAAAACTGTTTTTT.

The rearrangement joins TRBV9 to TRBJ1-3; no reliable D call. V was cut by 3 bases and J by 3 bases, with 13 bases left in between. The germline gives CDR1 SGDLS, CDR2 YYNGEE. The CDR3 contains 15 residues. For the CDR3, the DNA is TGTGCCAGCAGCGAAAGCGGAACACATGGAAACACCATATATTTT. Amino acids: CASSESGTHGNTIYF.

There are a few counts of this clone. The CDR3 sequence is CASSYLTGPSNTEAFF. In DNA form, the CDR3 reads TGTGCCAGCAGCTACCTGACAGGTCCGTCGAACACTGAAGCTTTCTTT. The chain couples TRBV5-6 to TRBJ1-1; possibly TRBD1 for D (6 bases). This CDR3 region has 16 residues. Germline V gene lookup returns CDR1 SGHDT and CDR2 YYEEEE. V was clipped by 3 bases and J by 1 base, with 16 bases between them. Drawing the rest from reference TRBV5-6 and TRBJ1-1, the complete variable domain is DAGVTQSPTHLIKTRGQQVTLRCSPKSGHDTVSWYQQALGQGPQFIFQYYEEEERQRGNFPDRFSGHQFPNYSSELNVNALLLGDSALYLCASSYLTGPSNTEAFFGQGTRLTVV.

The chain joins TRBV7-9 to TRBJ2-7, with TRBD2 as a possible D gene (6 bases). The CDR3 runs 16 residues. CDR1 and CDR2 from the germline V gene are SEHNR and FQNEAQ (reference sequence). The ends were cut back, 1 base at V and 3 bases at J, with 16 bases in the middle. CDR3 sequence (DNA): TGTGCCAGCAGCTTAGAGGGCGGGGTTCTTAACTACGAGCAGTACTTC. Its protein product is CASSLEGGVLNYEQYF.

This rearrangement joins TRBV5-6 to TRBJ2-5, with 9 bases that match TRBD2. This CDR3 contains 16 residues. Looked up from germline, CDR1 is SGHDT and CDR2 is YYEEEE. V gave up 3 bases and J gave up 6 bases; unmatched junction bases: 12. The CDR3 spells CASSSALAGGLQTQYF. CDR3 sequence (DNA): TGTGCCAGCAGCTCCGCCCTGGCGGGGGGGCTCCAGACCCAGTACTTC.

J is TRBJ2-5 and V is TRBV6-1; 13 positions match TRBD2. CDR1 is MNHNS, CDR2 SASEGT, per germline. This CDR3 has 15 residues. V shed 7 bases, J shed 3 bases, and the junction held 5 bases outside the gene matches. CDR3 protein: CASTWTSGGEETQYF. CDR3 bases: TGTGCCAGCACCTGGACTAGCGGGGGAGAAGAGACCCAGTACTTC.